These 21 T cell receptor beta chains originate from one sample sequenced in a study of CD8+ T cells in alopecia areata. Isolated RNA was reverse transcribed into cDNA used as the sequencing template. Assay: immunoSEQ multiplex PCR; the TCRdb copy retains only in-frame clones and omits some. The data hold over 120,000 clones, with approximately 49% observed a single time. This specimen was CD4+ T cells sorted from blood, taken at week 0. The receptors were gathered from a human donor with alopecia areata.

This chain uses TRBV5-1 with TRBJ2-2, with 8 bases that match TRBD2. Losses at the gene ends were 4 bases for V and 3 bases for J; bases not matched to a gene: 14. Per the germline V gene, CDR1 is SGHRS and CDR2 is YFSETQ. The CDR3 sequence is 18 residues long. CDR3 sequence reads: CASSASLAVRQHTGELFF. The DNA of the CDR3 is TGCGCCAGCAGCGCCTCACTAGCGGTGAGGCAACACACCGGGGAGCTGTTTTTT.

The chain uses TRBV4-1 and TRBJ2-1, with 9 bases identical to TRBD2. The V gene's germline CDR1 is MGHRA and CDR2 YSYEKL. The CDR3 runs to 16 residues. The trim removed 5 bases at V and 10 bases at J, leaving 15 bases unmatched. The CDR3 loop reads CASSFRLADDTMEQFF. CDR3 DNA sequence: TGCGCCAGCAGCTTCCGACTAGCGGATGATACAATGGAGCAGTTCTTC.

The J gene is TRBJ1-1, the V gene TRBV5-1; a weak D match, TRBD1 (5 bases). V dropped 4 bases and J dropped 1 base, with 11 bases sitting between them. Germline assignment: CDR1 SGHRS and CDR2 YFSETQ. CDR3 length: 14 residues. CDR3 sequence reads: CASSVDTSNTEAFF. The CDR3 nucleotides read TGCGCCAGCAGCGTGGACACTTCGAACACTGAAGCTTTCTTT.

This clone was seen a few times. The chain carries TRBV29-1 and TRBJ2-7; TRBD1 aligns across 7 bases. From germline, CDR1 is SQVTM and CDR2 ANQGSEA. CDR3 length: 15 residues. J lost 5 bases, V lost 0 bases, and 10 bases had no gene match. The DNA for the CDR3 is TGCAGCGTTGAAGATCCTCAAAGGGGGCGTAACGAGCAGTACTTC. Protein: CSVEDPQRGRNEQYF.

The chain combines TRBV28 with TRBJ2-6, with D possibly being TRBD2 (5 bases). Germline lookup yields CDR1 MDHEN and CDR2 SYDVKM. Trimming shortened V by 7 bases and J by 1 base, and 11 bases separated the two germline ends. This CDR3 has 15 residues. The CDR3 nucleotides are TGTGCCAGCACCCCCGGCGGGTCTGGGGCCAACGTCCTGACTTTC. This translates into CASTPGGSGANVLTF.

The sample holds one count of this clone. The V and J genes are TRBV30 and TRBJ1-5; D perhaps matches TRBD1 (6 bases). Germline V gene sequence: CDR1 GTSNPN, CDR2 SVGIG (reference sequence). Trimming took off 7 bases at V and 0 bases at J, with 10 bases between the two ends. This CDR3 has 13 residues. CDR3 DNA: TGTGCCTCCGCAGGGGATAGCAATCAGCCCCAGCATTTT. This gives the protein CASAGDSNQPQHF. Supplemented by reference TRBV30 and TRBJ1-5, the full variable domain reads SQTIHQWPATLVQPVGSPLSLECTVEGTSNPNLYWYRQAAGRGLQLLFYSVGIGQISSEVPQNLSASRPQDRQFILSSKKLLLSDSGFYLCASAGDSNQPQHFGDGTRLSIL.

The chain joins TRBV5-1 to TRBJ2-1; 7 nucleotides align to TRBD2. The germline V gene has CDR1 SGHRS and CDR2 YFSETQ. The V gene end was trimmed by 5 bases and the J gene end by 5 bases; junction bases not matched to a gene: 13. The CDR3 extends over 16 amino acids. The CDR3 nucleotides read TGCGCCAGCAGAGTATGGGGGAGGGCCGGACACAATGAGCAGTTCTTC. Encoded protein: CASRVWGRAGHNEQFF.

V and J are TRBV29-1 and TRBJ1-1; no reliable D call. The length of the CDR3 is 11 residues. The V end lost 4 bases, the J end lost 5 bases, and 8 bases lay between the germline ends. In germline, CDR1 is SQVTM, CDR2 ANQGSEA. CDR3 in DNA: TGCAGCGTTGGTGAGTTGACTGAAGCTTTCTTT. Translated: CSVGELTEAFF.

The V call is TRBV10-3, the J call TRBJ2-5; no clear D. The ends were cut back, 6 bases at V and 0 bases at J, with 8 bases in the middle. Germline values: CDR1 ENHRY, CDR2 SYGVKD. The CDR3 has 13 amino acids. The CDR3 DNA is TGTGCCATCAGCGGCACCTACCAAGAGACCCAGTACTTC. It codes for CAISGTYQETQYF.

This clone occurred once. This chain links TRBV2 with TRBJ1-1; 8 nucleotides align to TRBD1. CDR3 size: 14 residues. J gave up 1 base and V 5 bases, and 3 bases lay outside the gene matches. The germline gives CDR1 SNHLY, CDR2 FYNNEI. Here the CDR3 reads CASSRDRKNTEAFF. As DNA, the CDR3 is TGTGCCAGCAGTCGGGACAGGAAGAACACTGAAGCTTTCTTT.

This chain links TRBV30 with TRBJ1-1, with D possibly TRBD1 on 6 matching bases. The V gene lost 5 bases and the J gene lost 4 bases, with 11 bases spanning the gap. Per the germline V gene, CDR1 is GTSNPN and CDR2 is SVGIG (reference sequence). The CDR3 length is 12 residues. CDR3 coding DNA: TGTGCCTGGTCAGGGGTGAGCACTGAAGCTTTCTTT. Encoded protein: CAWSGVSTEAFF.

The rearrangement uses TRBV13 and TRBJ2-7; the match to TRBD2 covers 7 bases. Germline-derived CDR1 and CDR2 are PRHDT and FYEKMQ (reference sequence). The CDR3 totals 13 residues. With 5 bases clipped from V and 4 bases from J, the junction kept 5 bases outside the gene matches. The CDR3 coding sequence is TGTGCCAGCAGCCTCGCGCGGGGGTACGAGCAGTACTTC. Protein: CASSLARGYEQYF.

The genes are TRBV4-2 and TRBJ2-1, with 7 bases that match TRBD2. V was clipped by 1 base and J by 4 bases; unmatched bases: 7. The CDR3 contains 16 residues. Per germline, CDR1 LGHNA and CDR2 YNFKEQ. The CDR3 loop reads CASSQGLAGFYNEQFF. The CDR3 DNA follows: TGTGCCAGCAGCCAAGGGTTAGCGGGCTTTTACAATGAGCAGTTCTTC.

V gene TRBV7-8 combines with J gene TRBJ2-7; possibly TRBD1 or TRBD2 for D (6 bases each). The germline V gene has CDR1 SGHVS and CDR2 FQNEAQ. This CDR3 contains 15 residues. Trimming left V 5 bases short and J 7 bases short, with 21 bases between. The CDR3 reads CASSILRGRGGEQYF. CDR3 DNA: TGTGCCAGCAGCATCCTCCGGGGCAGGGGAGGTGAGCAGTACTTC.

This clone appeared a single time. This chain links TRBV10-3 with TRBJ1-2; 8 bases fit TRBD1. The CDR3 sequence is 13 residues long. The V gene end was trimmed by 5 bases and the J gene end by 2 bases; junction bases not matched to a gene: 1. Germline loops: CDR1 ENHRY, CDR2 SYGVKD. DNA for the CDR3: TGTGCCATCAGTAGGACAGGGAACTATGGCTACACCTTC. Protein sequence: CAISRTGNYGYTF.

Here the CDR3 reads CASVRYGYNEQFF. The CDR3 DNA sequence: TGTGCCAGTGTAAGGTACGGTTACAATGAGCAGTTCTTC. The V gene is TRBV19, the J gene TRBJ2-1, with unresolved D. V was pared by 8 bases and J by 4 bases, with 12 bases between. Germline CDR1 LNHDA, CDR2 SQIVND (reference sequence). CDR3 length equals 13 residues.

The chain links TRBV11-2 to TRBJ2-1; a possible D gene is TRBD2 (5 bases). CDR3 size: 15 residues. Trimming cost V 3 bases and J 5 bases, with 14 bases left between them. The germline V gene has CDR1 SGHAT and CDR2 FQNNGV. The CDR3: CASSLRVLRDNEQFF. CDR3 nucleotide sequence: TGTGCCAGCAGCTTGAGGGTCTTGCGGGACAATGAGCAGTTCTTC.

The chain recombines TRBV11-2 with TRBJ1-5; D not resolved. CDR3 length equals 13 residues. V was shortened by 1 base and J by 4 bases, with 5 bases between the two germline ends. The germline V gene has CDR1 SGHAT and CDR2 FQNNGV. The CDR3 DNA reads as TGTGCCAGCAGCTTAGGTAGAAATCAGCCCCAGCATTTT. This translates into CASSLGRNQPQHF.

The DNA of the CDR3 is TGTGCCAGCTCACCAACAGGGGGCCCTGGGGCCAACGTCCTGACTTTC. The encoded protein is CASSPTGGPGANVLTF. This chain links TRBV18 with TRBJ2-6; 9 nucleotides match TRBD1. This CDR3 is 16 amino acids long. With 2 bases clipped from V and 2 bases from J, the junction kept 1 base outside the gene matches. Per the germline V gene, CDR1 is KGHSH and CDR2 is LQKENI.

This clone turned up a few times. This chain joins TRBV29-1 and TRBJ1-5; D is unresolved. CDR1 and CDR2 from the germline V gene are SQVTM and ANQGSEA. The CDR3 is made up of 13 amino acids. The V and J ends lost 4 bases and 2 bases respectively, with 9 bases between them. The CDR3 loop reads CSVASGGNQPQHF. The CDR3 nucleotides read TGCAGCGTTGCGAGCGGGGGCAATCAGCCCCAGCATTTT. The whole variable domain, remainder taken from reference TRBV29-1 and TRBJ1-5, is SAVISQKPSRDICQRGTSLTIQCQVDSQVTMMFWYRQQPGQSLTLIATANQGSEATYESGFVIDKFPISRPNLTFSTLTVSNMSPEDSSIYLCSVASGGNQPQHFGDGTRLSIL.

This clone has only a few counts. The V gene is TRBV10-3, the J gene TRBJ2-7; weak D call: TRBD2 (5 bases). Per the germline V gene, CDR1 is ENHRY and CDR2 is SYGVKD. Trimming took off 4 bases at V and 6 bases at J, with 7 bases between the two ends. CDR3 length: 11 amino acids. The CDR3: CAISGGGEQYF. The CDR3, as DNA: TGTGCCATCAGTGGCGGAGGCGAGCAGTACTTC.